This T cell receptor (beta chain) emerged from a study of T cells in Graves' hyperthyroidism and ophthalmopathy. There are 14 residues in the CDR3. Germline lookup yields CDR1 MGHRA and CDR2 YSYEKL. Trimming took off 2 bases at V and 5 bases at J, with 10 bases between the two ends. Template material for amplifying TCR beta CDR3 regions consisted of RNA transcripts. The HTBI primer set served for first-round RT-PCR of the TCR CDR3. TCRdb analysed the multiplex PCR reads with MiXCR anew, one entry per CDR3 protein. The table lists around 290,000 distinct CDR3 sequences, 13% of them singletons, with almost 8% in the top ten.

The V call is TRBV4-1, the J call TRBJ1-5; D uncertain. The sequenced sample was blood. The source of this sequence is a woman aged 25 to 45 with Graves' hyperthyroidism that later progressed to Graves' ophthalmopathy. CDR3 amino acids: CASSQYRTDQPQHF. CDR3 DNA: TGCGCCAGCAGCCAATATCGCACCGATCAGCCCCAGCATTTT.